This T cell receptor (beta chain) was observed in a study of high-grade serous ovarian cancer treatment subgroups. As for the study in general: Each sample yielded on average around 7,000 unique TCR beta rearrangements from 14,000 or so reads.

The protocol was immunoSEQ multiplex PCR, while the TCRdb copy is restricted to in-frame clones and leaves out a portion. The sample records 4,900 or so clones, about 75% being singletons. Tumor samples were taken before definitive surgery or chemotherapy. Study-wide results and caveats: Clonal relatedness tracked neoantigen level, and by trend copy number and mutation load. Tumors within one patient showed repertoire similarity of about 0.1 to 0.8.

As regards this clone: Its antigen is as yet unknown.

Germline V gives CDR1 SQVTM, CDR2 ANQGSEA. Trimming took 4 bases from V and 0 from J, leaving 10 bases between them. There are 13 residues in the CDR3. The sequence came from a human patient with high-grade serous ovarian cancer. The chain has TRBV29-1 and TRBJ2-7, with D perhaps matching TRBD1 (6 bases). The material sequenced was tumor tissue. The DNA of the CDR3 is TGCAGCGTTGCGCAGGGGATCTCCTACGAGCAGTACTTC. This codes for CSVAQGISYEQYF.